Below, 14 T cell receptor beta chains from the same sample are listed, as sequenced in a study of blood T cell repertoires in COVID-19. This table comes from immunoSEQ multiplex PCR, and its TCRdb copy is limited to in-frame clones, with some not included. The sample records under 250,000 clones, approximately 78% being singletons. Input material: peripheral blood. These receptors came from a woman in her 70s with COVID-19, enrolled during active disease.

The chain carries TRBV11-3 and TRBJ2-2; D possibly corresponds to TRBD2 (5 bases). The V gene's germline CDR1 is SGHNT and CDR2 YENEEA. CDR3 length: 14 amino acids. Trimming left V 1 base short and J 4 bases short, with 7 bases between. This chain's CDR3 is CASSLGGSTGELFF. The CDR3 nucleotides are TGTGCCAGCAGCTTAGGAGGGAGCACCGGGGAGCTGTTTTTT.

V is TRBV9 and J is TRBJ1-5; 8 nucleotides align to TRBD1. V was pared by 0 bases and J by 4 bases, with 0 bases of the junction left unmatched. CDR3 length: 14 amino acids. CDR1 is SGDLS and CDR2 is YYNGEE in the germline V gene. CDR3 DNA sequence: TGTGCCAGCAGCGTAGGGGACAGGAATCAGCCCCAGCATTTT. Residues: CASSVGDRNQPQHF.

The gene calls are TRBV5-6 and TRBJ1-6; a possible D gene is TRBD1 (5 bases). The CDR3 runs 17 residues. The germline gives CDR1 SGHDT, CDR2 YYEEEE. V lost 4 bases and J lost 9, with 23 bases in between. The CDR3 region is CASSPGKGRVIVSPLHF. The CDR3 DNA reads TGTGCCAGCAGCCCTGGGAAGGGCAGGGTCATCGTTTCACCCCTCCACTTT.

This clone was found a few times. The V gene is TRBV5-4, the J gene TRBJ1-2; 9 nucleotides agree with TRBD1. This CDR3 has 13 residues. Trimming took 1 base from V and 8 from J; bases not matched to a gene: 3. Per germline, CDR1 SGHNT and CDR2 YYREEE (reference sequence). This CDR3 is CASSLTGGGGYTF. DNA of the CDR3: TGTGCCAGCAGCTTGACAGGGGGCGGGGGCTACACCTTC.

This clone came up a few times. J is TRBJ2-5 and V is TRBV18; TRBD1 might be the D (7 bases). V gave up 3 bases and J gave up 5 bases, with 13 bases separating them. Germline V CDR1 and CDR2: KGHSH, LQKENI. The CDR3 is made up of 14 amino acids. In DNA form, the CDR3 reads TGTGCCAGCTCACCTCCGACAGGGAGGGAGACCCAGTACTTC. Amino acids: CASSPPTGRETQYF. Full variable domain (outside the CDR3, taken from reference TRBV18 and TRBJ2-5): NAGVMQNPRHLVRRRGQEARLRCSPMKGHSHVYWYRQLPEEGLKFMVYLQKENIIDESGMPKERFSAEFPKEGPSILRIQQVVRGDSAAYFCASSPPTGRETQYFGPGTRLLVL.

The rearrangement uses TRBV27 and TRBJ2-7; 10 nucleotides agree with TRBD2. V lost 5 bases to trimming and J lost 4 bases; unmatched junction nucleotides: 2. CDR1 is MNHEY and CDR2 is SMNVEV in the germline V gene (reference sequence). This CDR3 region has 13 residues. The CDR3 DNA reads as TGTGCCAGCAGTCTAGCGGGAGTATACGAGCAGTACTTC. Its protein is CASSLAGVYEQYF.

The rearrangement joins TRBV18 to TRBJ2-3; perhaps TRBD2 as D (5 bases). CDR3 size: 11 residues. The V gene's germline CDR1 is KGHSH and CDR2 LQKENI. Trimming cost V 8 bases and J 4 bases, with 7 bases left between them. Written as DNA, the CDR3 is TGTGCCAGCCTCGGGGCAGATACGCAGTATTTT. Encoded protein: CASLGADTQYF.

The chain carries TRBV27 and TRBJ1-1; no reliable D call. The CDR3 totals 15 residues. The germline V and J ends were trimmed by 2 bases and 1 base, with 11 bases remaining between them. Germline V CDR1 and CDR2: MNHEY, SMNVEV (reference sequence). As DNA, the CDR3 is TGTGCCAGCAGTTTAAATGCTTTGAGGAACACTGAAGCTTTCTTT. Translated: CASSLNALRNTEAFF.

The chain couples TRBV7-2 to TRBJ2-7; no clear D. V was shortened by 1 base and J by 0 bases, with 10 bases between the two germline ends. CDR3 length equals 15 residues. CDR1 and CDR2 from the germline V gene are SGHTA and FQGNSA. CDR3 region: CASSLGSGYSYEQYF. CDR3 in DNA: TGTGCCAGCAGCTTAGGGTCCGGGTACTCCTACGAGCAGTACTTC.

This chain connects TRBV2 to TRBJ1-2, with D possibly being TRBD1 (6 bases). The germline V gene encodes CDR1 SNHLY and CDR2 FYNNEI. V was shortened by 6 bases and J by 8 bases, with 13 bases between the two germline ends. This CDR3 spans 12 amino acids. CDR3 residues: CASRADRKGYTF. The CDR3 DNA sequence: TGTGCCAGCAGGGCTGACAGGAAGGGCTACACCTTC. Filled out from reference TRBV2 and TRBJ1-2, the complete variable domain reads EPEVTQTPSHQVTQMGQEVILRCVPISNHLYFYWYRQILGQKVEFLVSFYNNEISEKSEIFDDQFSVERPDGSNFTLKIRSTKLEDSAMYFCASRADRKGYTFGSGTRLTVV.

Ten or more counts support this clone. V and J are TRBV5-4 and TRBJ2-7, with 7 bases matching TRBD1. Germline V gives CDR1 SGHNT, CDR2 YYREEE (reference sequence). The CDR3 is made up of 12 amino acids. Trimming took 4 bases from V and 7 from J; bases not matched to a gene: 5. The CDR3 reads CASSADRVEQYF. CDR3 sequence (DNA): TGTGCCAGCAGCGCCGACAGGGTGGAGCAGTACTTC.

This sequence joins TRBV5-8 and TRBJ2-7, with D possibly being TRBD2 (6 bases). The length of the CDR3 is 15 residues. The ends were cut back, 4 bases at V and 3 bases at J, with 17 bases in the middle. Germline V gene data show CDR1 as SGHTS and CDR2 as YDEGEE. The CDR3 sequence is CASSRGSSWVYEQYF. The CDR3 bases are TGTGCCAGCAGCCGGGGGTCGAGCTGGGTCTACGAGCAGTACTTC.

Only a few counts were recorded for this clone. The CDR3 here is CASSLGGVGTGELFF. The DNA of the CDR3 is TGTGCCAGCAGTTTAGGAGGGGTGGGCACCGGGGAGCTGTTTTTT. The genes are TRBV28 and TRBJ2-2; D is perhaps TRBD2 (6 bases). Germline CDR1 and CDR2: MDHEN and SYDVKM. Deletions cut 2 bases from V and 4 bases from J, with 11 bases between. There are 15 residues in the CDR3. The full variable domain, completed using reference TRBV28 and TRBJ2-2, is DVKVTQSSRYLVKRTGEKVFLECVQDMDHENMFWYRQDPGLGLRLIYFSYDVKMKEKGDIPEGYSVSREKKERFSLILESASTNQTSMYLCASSLGGVGTGELFFGEGSRLTVL.

This clone was seen a single time. This rearrangement joins TRBV28 to TRBJ1-4; TRBD1 matches at 8 bases. The CDR3 length is 14 residues. V was clipped by 6 bases and J by 7 bases; unmatched bases: 7. CDR1 is MDHEN and CDR2 is SYDVKM in the germline V gene. CDR3 in amino acids: CASSSGQEIEKLFF. The CDR3 coding sequence is TGTGCCAGCAGCTCGGGACAGGAAATTGAAAAACTGTTTTTT.